This T cell receptor (beta chain) was captured by sequencing in a study of blood T cell repertoires in COVID-19. Study details: Researchers got acute and convalescent COVID-19 samples from the United States, Italy and Spain. From T cells, B-cell-depleted T cells, or PBMCs came the material, which was cDNA or gDNA.

Assay: immunoSEQ multiplex PCR; the TCRdb copy retains only in-frame clones and omits some. The table has 350,000 to 500,000 clones, 70% to 90% seen once. In germline, CDR1 is SGDLS, CDR2 YYNGEE. CDR3 length: 14 residues. The V and J ends lost 4 bases and 5 bases respectively, with 13 bases between them. Participant-given clinical history determined each cohort assignment. A PCR-confirmed or clinician-diagnosed COVID-19 case had contacted exposed participants within 2 weeks of entry. The origin of this receptor is a woman between 18 and 29 years old who had been exposed to COVID-19. The sample comprised PBMCs or T cells enriched from blood (not recorded which). This chain uses TRBV9 with TRBJ2-1; D may be TRBD2 (6 bases). The CDR3 region is CASSFGTPNNEQFF. CDR3 coding DNA: TGTGCCAGCAGCTTCGGGACTCCTAACAATGAGCAGTTCTTC.